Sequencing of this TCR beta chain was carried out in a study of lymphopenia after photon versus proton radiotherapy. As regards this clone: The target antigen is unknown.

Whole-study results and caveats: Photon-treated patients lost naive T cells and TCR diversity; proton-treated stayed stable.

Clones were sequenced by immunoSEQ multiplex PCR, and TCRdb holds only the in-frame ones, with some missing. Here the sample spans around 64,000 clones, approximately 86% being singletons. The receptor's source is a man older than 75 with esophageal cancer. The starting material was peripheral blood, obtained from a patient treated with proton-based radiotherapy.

The CDR3 loop reads CASSETWNNSPLHF. CDR3 in DNA: TGTGCCAGCAGTGAAACATGGAATAATTCACCCCTCCACTTT. This sequence joins TRBV25-1 and TRBJ1-6, with no clear D. Trimming cost V 2 bases and J 5 bases, with 7 bases left between them. The CDR3 is 14 residues long. The germline V gene has CDR1 MGHDK and CDR2 SYGVNS.